This TCR beta chain was captured in a study of blood T cell repertoires in COVID-19 (dated by TCRdb to between 2020 and 2021). Some background on the complete study: Samples from collaborators originated in the United States, Italy and Spain and spanned both the acute and convalescent phases of COVID-19. The prospective study material was composed of cDNA or gDNA derived from T cells, B-cell-depleted T cells, or PBMCs. Subjects who had been exposed to COVID-19, were actively infected with it, or had recovered from it provided the deeply sampled blood TCRbeta repertoires that made up the dataset. The repertoires were made available in a free public database intended to serve as a resource for research on the immune response to SARS-CoV-2. Samples came from the ongoing ImmuneRACE study (first 160 participants) plus 1,254 subjects from 6 global collaborators. The sample metadata nearly always contained a de-identified subject ID, COVID-19 status, age in years and sex. Where available, HLA class I and class II types were taken from metadata supplied by the sample provider and were not determined by assay-based typing.

Reading the germline V gene gives CDR1 SGHRS and CDR2 YFSETQ. Relative to germline, V is 2 bases shorter and J is 7 bases shorter, with 18 bases between their ends. The CDR3 spans 16 residues, from the cysteine through the phenylalanine. Only the CDR3 DNA stays, 48 bases, in frame from base 1. The immunoSEQ Assay, a bias-controlled multiplex PCR, was used to amplify TCRbeta CDR3 regions from genomic DNA. The authors processed their data as follows. Nucleated cell counts per sample were estimated from amplification of reference gene primers within the assay. To quantify the absolute abundance of each unique TCRbeta CDR3 rearrangement, sequence reads were collapsed and filtered. For each sample, productive Simpson clonality was calculated as the square root of Simpson's diversity index over productive rearrangements. Sourced from immuneACCESS, this table was stored by TCRdb with only in-frame sequences that have V and J called. A share of the clones is absent; for the studies checked, an unresolved V gene accounts for under half, and the remainder has no known explanation. That table supplies the V and J calls and clone size; D and trimming were determined from the DNA. In this sample the table shows approximately 200,000 clones, about 81% of which occur a single time. 12% of the sample comes from the top ten.

A word on this clone: This receptor's antigen is unknown. Nothing much larger sits one base from this clone, and base qualities are not available.

Overall study outcomes, separate from this receptor: Clinical and demographic metadata were provided uncurated, with the amount varying by source and participant.

In Seattle, one collaborating source enrolled patients while the infection was active and tracked those patients longitudinally over the course of disease. Each collaborating institution followed its own protocols to collect whole blood in K2EDTA tubes. For TCRbeta analysis, collaborators shipped samples in one of three forms: frozen whole blood, isolated PBMCs, or DNA extracted from either of those sample types. The chain couples TRBV5-1 to TRBJ1-4; D gene: possibly TRBD1, on 6 matching bases. This receptor was obtained from an elderly woman with COVID-19, enrolled during active disease. Sequencing was carried out using peripheral blood. In nucleotides, the sequence is TGCGCCAGCAGCTTACAGGGTCCGGGTATCGGTGAAAAACTGTTTTTT. Its amino acids are CASSLQGPGIGEKLFF. The reference TRBV5-1 and TRBJ1-4 proteins fill in what lies around the CDR3, so the full variable domain reads KAGVTQTPRYLIKTRGQQVTLSCSPISGHRSVSWYQQTPGQGLQFLFEYFSETQRNKGNFPGRFSGRQFSNSRSEMNVSTLELGDSALYLCASSLQGPGIGEKLFFGSGTQLSVL.